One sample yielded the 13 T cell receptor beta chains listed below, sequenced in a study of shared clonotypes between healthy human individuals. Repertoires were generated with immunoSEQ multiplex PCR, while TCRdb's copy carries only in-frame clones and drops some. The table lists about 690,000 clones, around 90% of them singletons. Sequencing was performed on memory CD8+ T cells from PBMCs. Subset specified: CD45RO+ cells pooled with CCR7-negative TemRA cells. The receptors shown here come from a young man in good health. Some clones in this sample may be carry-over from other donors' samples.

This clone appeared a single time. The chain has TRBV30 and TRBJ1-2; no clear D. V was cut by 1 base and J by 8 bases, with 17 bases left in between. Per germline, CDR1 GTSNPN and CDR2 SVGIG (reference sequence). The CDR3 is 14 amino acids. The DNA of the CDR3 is TGTGCCTGGAGTGGAACCGGGCCTAGCGGAGGCTACACCTTC. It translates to CAWSGTGPSGGYTF.

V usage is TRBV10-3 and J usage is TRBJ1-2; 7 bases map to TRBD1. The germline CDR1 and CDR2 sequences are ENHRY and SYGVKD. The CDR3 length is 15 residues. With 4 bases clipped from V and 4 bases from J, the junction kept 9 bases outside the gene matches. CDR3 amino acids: CAISATWTGSYGYTF. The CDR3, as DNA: TGTGCCATCAGTGCGACATGGACAGGTTCCTATGGCTACACCTTC.

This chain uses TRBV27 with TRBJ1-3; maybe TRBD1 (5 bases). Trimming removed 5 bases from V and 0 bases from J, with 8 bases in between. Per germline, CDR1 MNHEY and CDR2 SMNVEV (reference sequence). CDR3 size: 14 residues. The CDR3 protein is CASSPGLSGNTIYF. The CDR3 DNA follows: TGTGCCAGCAGTCCGGGACTCTCTGGAAACACCATATATTTT.

The CDR3 loop reads CASSLVTRNEQFF. CDR3 DNA: TGTGCCAGCAGCTTAGTAACCCGGAATGAGCAGTTCTTC. V usage is TRBV7-9 and J usage is TRBJ2-1; no reliable D call. V lost 1 base to trimming and J lost 7 bases, with 8 bases between them. The CDR3 is made up of 13 amino acids. Germline V gene sequence: CDR1 SEHNR, CDR2 FQNEAQ (reference sequence).

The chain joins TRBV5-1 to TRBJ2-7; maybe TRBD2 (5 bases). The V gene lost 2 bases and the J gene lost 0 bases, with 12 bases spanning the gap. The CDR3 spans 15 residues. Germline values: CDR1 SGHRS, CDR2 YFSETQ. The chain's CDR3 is CASSLGRGNSYEQYF. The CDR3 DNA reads TGCGCCAGCAGCTTAGGACGGGGAAACTCCTACGAGCAGTACTTC. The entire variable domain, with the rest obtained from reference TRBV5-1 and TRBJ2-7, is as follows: KAGVTQTPRYLIKTRGQQVTLSCSPISGHRSVSWYQQTPGQGLQFLFEYFSETQRNKGNFPGRFSGRQFSNSRSEMNVSTLELGDSALYLCASSLGRGNSYEQYFGPGTRLTVT.

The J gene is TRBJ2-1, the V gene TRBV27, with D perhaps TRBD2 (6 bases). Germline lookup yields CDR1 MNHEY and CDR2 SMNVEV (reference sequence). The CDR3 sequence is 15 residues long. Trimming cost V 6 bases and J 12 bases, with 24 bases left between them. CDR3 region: CASSPGPGEERRQFF. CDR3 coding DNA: TGTGCCAGCAGCCCAGGACCGGGGGAGGAACGGAGGCAGTTCTTC.

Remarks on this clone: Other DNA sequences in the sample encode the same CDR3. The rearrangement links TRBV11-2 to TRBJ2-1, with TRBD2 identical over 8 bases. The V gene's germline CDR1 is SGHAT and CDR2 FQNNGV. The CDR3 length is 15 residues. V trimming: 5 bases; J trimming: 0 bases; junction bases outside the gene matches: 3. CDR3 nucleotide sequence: TGTGCCAGCAGCCCCAGCGGGAGCTCCTACAATGAGCAGTTCTTC. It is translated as CASSPSGSSYNEQFF. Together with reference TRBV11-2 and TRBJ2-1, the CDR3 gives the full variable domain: EAGVAQSPRYKIIEKRQSVAFWCNPISGHATLYWYQQILGQGPKLLIQFQNNGVVDDSQLPKDRFSAERLKGVDSTLKIQPAKLEDSAVYLCASSPSGSSYNEQFFGPGTRLTVL.

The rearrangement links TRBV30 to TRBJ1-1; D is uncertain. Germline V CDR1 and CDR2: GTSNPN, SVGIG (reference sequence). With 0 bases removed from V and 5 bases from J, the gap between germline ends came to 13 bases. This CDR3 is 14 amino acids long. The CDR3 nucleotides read TGTGCCTGGAGTGTCCCAGGCCAAAGGACTGAAGCTTTCTTT. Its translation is CAWSVPGQRTEAFF.

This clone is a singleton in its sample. The CDR3 DNA sequence: TGTGCCAGCAGCTTTGGGCGGGACAGGCGCCCCTACGAGCAGTACTTC. It codes for CASSFGRDRRPYEQYF. V is TRBV7-9 and J is TRBJ2-7; 8 bases match TRBD1. The ends lost 3 bases at V and 2 bases at J; junction bases unmatched: 9. Per germline, CDR1 SEHNR and CDR2 FQNEAQ (reference sequence). This CDR3 is built from 16 residues.

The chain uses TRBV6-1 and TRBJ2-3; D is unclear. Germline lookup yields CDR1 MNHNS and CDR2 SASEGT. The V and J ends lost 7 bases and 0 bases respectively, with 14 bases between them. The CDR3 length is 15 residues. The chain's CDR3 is CASTRVEWSTDTQYF. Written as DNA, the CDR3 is TGTGCCAGCACCCGTGTGGAATGGAGCACAGATACGCAGTATTTT.

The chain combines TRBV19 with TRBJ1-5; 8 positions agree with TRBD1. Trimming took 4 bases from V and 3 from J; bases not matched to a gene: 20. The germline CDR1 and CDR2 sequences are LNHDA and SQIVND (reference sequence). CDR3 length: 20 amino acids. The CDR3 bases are TGTGCCAGTAGTACAACCATGGGGGGACCGGGACAGGTCAACAATCAGCCCCAGCATTTT. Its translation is CASSTTMGGPGQVNNQPQHF.

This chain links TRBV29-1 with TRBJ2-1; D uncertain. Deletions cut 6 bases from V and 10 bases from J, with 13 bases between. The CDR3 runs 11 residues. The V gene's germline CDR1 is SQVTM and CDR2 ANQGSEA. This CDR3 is CSVPPRAEQFF. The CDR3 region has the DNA TGCAGCGTCCCACCAAGGGCAGAGCAGTTCTTC.

The chain's CDR3 is CASSRYDREVNEQYF. As DNA, the CDR3 is TGTGCCAGCAGCCGCTATGACAGGGAGGTCAACGAGCAGTACTTC. This chain joins TRBV9 and TRBJ2-7; TRBD1 is a possible D gene (7 bases). The CDR3 covers 15 residues. The V end lost 4 bases, the J end lost 5 bases, and 19 bases lay between the germline ends. From germline, CDR1 is SGDLS and CDR2 YYNGEE.